These 13 T cell receptor beta chains were sequenced from one sample in a study of control samples from healthy donors and cancer patients. Here immunoSEQ multiplex PCR was the method, and the copy in TCRdb shows in-frame clones only, minus some. The sample holds about 180,000 clones, 85% to 95% seen once. Sequencing was carried out using blood. Receptor source: a young man in good health.

The chain couples TRBV9 to TRBJ2-5; the D gene could be TRBD1 or TRBD2 (6 bases each). The CDR3 length is 15 residues. Germline-derived CDR1 and CDR2 are SGDLS and YYNGEE. Trimming removed 3 bases from V and 4 bases from J, with 16 bases in between. The DNA for the CDR3 is TGTGCCAGCAGCGCCAGCCTAGCGACAGGAGAGACCCAGTACTTC. Amino acid sequence: CASSASLATGETQYF.

The V gene is TRBV5-5, the J gene TRBJ2-1, with TRBD2 matching 7 bases. The J segment lost 0 bases and the V segment lost 0 bases, leaving 6 bases of the junction unmatched. Germline V gives CDR1 SGHKS, CDR2 YYEKEE (reference sequence). CDR3 length equals 17 residues. The CDR3 sequence: CASSLAVASGSYNEQFF. CDR3 in DNA: TGTGCCAGCAGCTTGGCCGTGGCTAGCGGCTCCTACAATGAGCAGTTCTTC.

This sequence joins TRBV5-1 and TRBJ1-1, with 11 bases fitting TRBD1. This CDR3 has 15 residues. Germline values: CDR1 SGHRS, CDR2 YFSETQ. Trimming at V came to 4 bases and at J to 6 bases, leaving 8 bases not matched to a gene. CDR3 amino acids: CASSDRDRGASEAFF. CDR3 bases: TGCGCCAGCAGCGACAGGGACAGGGGGGCCTCTGAAGCTTTCTTT.

The chain uses TRBV19 and TRBJ1-1; D remains unclear. Germline V gene sequence: CDR1 LNHDA, CDR2 SQIVND (reference sequence). This CDR3 is 13 amino acids long. The V gene lost 5 bases and the J gene lost 1 base, with 8 bases spanning the gap. This chain's CDR3 is CASSLQQNTEAFF. In nucleotides, the CDR3 is TGTGCCAGTAGTTTACAGCAGAACACTGAAGCTTTCTTT.

This clone was counted once. The sample carries other DNA sequences with the same CDR3. The CDR3 coding sequence is TGTGCCTGGAGTGTTCTGGGGAACACCATATATTTT. Protein sequence: CAWSVLGNTIYF. The gene calls are TRBV30 and TRBJ1-3; D is unresolved. The germline V gene has CDR1 GTSNPN and CDR2 SVGIG (reference sequence). Trimming pared 0 bases from V and 7 bases from J, leaving 7 bases between. The CDR3 spans 12 residues.

The CDR3 protein is CASSPTGWATNEKLFF. The CDR3 DNA reads as TGTGCCAGCAGCCCGACAGGGTGGGCAACTAATGAAAAACTGTTTTTT. V usage is TRBV27 and J usage is TRBJ1-4, with 7 bases fitting TRBD1. The V gene's germline CDR1 is MNHEY and CDR2 SMNVEV (reference sequence). The trim removed 6 bases at V and 0 bases at J, leaving 7 bases unmatched. The CDR3 is 16 residues long. Supplemented by reference TRBV27 and TRBJ1-4, the full variable domain reads EAQVTQNPRYLITVTGKKLTVTCSQNMNHEYMSWYRQDPGLGLRQIYYSMNVEVTDKGDVPEGYKVSRKEKRNFPLILESPSPNQTSLYFCASSPTGWATNEKLFFGSGTQLSVL.

The chain uses TRBV10-3 and TRBJ2-3; no firm D call. Germline V gene sequence: CDR1 ENHRY, CDR2 SYGVKD. This CDR3 is 10 amino acids long. V was pared by 6 bases and J by 2 bases, with 0 bases between. The CDR3 nucleotides read TGTGCCATCAGCACAGATACGCAGTATTTT. Residues: CAISTDTQYF.

This chain joins TRBV6-1 and TRBJ2-7; the D gene is possibly TRBD1 (5 bases). V gave up 1 base and J gave up 2 bases, with 15 bases separating them. This CDR3 contains 16 residues. The germline CDR1 and CDR2 sequences are MNHNS and SASEGT. The CDR3 coding sequence is TGTGCCAGCAGTGAAGACTTTTTAACAGGAGCCTACGAGCAGTACTTC. Translated: CASSEDFLTGAYEQYF.

V and J are TRBV7-9 and TRBJ1-2; D gene uncertain. CDR1 is SEHNR and CDR2 is FQNEAQ in the germline V gene (reference sequence). V was cut by 5 bases and J by 4 bases, with 17 bases left in between. The CDR3 covers 15 residues. The CDR3 is CASSHTPDGPYGYTF. The CDR3 DNA reads as TGTGCCAGCAGCCATACACCGGACGGGCCCTATGGCTACACCTTC.

The chain has TRBV28 and TRBJ2-7, with unresolved D. The CDR3 consists of 14 residues. CDR1 and CDR2 from the germline V gene are MDHEN and SYDVKM. V lost 5 bases, J lost 3 bases, and 14 bases lay in between. CDR3 bases: TGTGCCAGCAGTCCCCCCGGTAAGGGCTACGAGCAGTACTTC. Protein product: CASSPPGKGYEQYF.

V is TRBV5-1 and J is TRBJ2-7; the D is unclear. CDR1 is SGHRS, CDR2 YFSETQ, per germline. The CDR3 runs to 14 residues. With 0 bases removed from V and 0 bases from J, the gap between germline ends came to 7 bases. The CDR3 region is CASSLEDVSYEQYF. CDR3 sequence (DNA): TGCGCCAGCAGCTTGGAGGACGTCTCCTACGAGCAGTACTTC.

The chain links TRBV5-5 to TRBJ1-2, with 9 bases identical to TRBD1. With V trimmed by 1 base and J by 8 bases, 6 bases remained unmatched. Germline V gene data show CDR1 as SGHKS and CDR2 as YYEKEE (reference sequence). The CDR3 is made up of 14 amino acids. The DNA for the CDR3 is TGTGCCAGCAGCTTGACAGGGGGCGGTCTCGGCTACACCTTC. Translating it yields CASSLTGGGLGYTF.

This chain joins TRBV7-9 and TRBJ1-5, with TRBD1 as a possible D gene (5 bases). The germline gives CDR1 SEHNR, CDR2 FQNEAQ (reference sequence). The germline V and J ends were trimmed by 0 bases and 0 bases, with 18 bases remaining between them. The CDR3 sequence is 19 residues long. DNA of the CDR3: TGTGCCAGCAGCTTAGCGCGGGGGATGGGCGGCTATAGCAATCAGCCCCAGCATTTT. Translation: CASSLARGMGGYSNQPQHF.